The entry below describes one TCR beta chain. This clone came up once. Its antigen is not yet known. The input lacks base qualities; no much larger clone sits a single base away. The library was produced with the immunoSEQ multiplex PCR assay. The multiplex PCR relied on a mix of 60 forward primers for TCR Vbeta segments and 13 reverse primers for TCR Jbeta segments. Amplification of the CDR3 region of rearranged TCR beta genes was performed with a multiplex PCR assay on genomic DNA. The Illumina HiSeq System was used to sequence the amplified TCR beta libraries as 87-base-pair reads. Under the source paper's analysis protocol: In a later analysis, around 80 million unique TCR beta chains were counted across the roughly 670 repertoires, and roughly 10 million of these chains were shared by at least two donors. Raw reads were error-corrected and collapsed into unique sequences by a nearest-neighbor algorithm in which closely related sequences were merged to remove PCR and sequencing errors. V, D and J gene segments were assigned by aligning CDR3 sequences to IMGT reference sequences. For a sequence to be retained, a match of at least six nucleotides was required to both a V gene segment and a J gene segment. A rearrangement was called productive if the CDR3 had no stop codons and remained in frame with V and J, and every other rearrangement was called non-productive. CDR3 was defined according to IMGT convention as the region running from the second conserved V-encoded cysteine to the conserved J-encoded phenylalanine. The earlier analysis of 500 to 650 of the donors excluded any sequence lacking an unambiguous match to a single V gene segment. An earlier analysis of fewer than 650 of the donors classified V segments as functional when productive rearrangements were above 56.7% and as segregating when the standard deviation between donors was above 5%. A statistical classification framework was developed to diagnose cytomegalovirus status using the catalog of TCR beta chain sequences. V and J gene assignment, in a later analysis, came from comparing TCR nucleotide sequences with IMGT/GENE-DB human TR gene sequences. The TCRdist pipeline was used in a later analysis to assign CDR3 sequences and most-parsimonious VDJ recombination scenarios. A later analysis defined each TCR beta chain by its CDR3 amino acid sequence plus V-gene family, and excluded reads lacking a unique V-gene family. As a way to deal with suspected cross-contamination and a sequencing artifact, a later analysis dropped over 550 nucleotide sequences that were highly shared and had low generation probability. In a later analysis, a clonal expansion index was calculated for each public chain from normalized within-repertoire ranks of inferred template counts. In a later analysis, generation probabilities were computed using a VDJ recombination model fitted to out-of-frame rearrangements, and the results were checked against IGoR. A later analysis scored TCR-TCR, TCR-HLA and TCR-CMV co-occurrence with hypergeometric tests, applying a repertoire-size bias correction to TCR pairs. To estimate false discovery rates, a later analysis permuted the HLA or CMV assignments 20 times. In a later analysis, co-occurring TCRs were grouped using DBSCAN, with TCRdist sequence similarity added in when clustering inside HLA-allele-positive subsets. Repertoires with fewer than 30,000 or more than 120,000 public chains, plus five repertoires with anomalous nucleotide sharing, were excluded from co-occurrence clustering. TCRdb limited this immuneACCESS table to in-frame rearrangements with V and J called. A share of clones is missing; checked studies link under half to unresolved V genes, and the rest is unexplained. That table furnishes V, J and clone size, whereas the DNA furnished D and trimming. The sample table contains approximately 88,000 clones; only one count was recorded for around 80% of them. 2% to 2.5% of the sample goes to the ten largest clones.

V and J are truncated by 4 bases and 14 bases respectively, leaving an intervening sequence of 20 bases. From the germline V gene (reference sequence), CDR1 is LNHDA and CDR2 is SQIVND. Spanning cysteine to phenylalanine, the CDR3 consists of 13 amino acids. Just CDR3 DNA is preserved here, 39 bases in frame from base 1. These data belong to a study of cytomegalovirus exposure and HLA in healthy donors (dated 2017 in TCRdb). As for the study more broadly: According to an earlier analysis of around 600 of the donors, about 180 million T cells yielded approximately 120 million unique TCR beta sequences and 276 Gb of sequence data. An early release covering approximately 600 HLA-typed donors comprised about 310 gigabases of sequencing data and 85 million to 100 million unique TCR sequences. Among the approximately 420 genotyped donors, approximately 82% belonged to the genetic ancestry cluster associated with self-reported Caucasian donors. The study aimed to test whether signatures of past pathogen exposure could be identified by cataloging public T cell receptors. The study profiled the T cell repertoires of about 720 subjects by immunosequencing and related them to cytomegalovirus serostatus. Along with the approximately 620-subject first cohort, a separate validation cohort of 120 different subjects was used. To predict cytomegalovirus infection status, the study brought together high-throughput TCR immunosequencing, statistical association of individual TCRs with disease status, and machine learning. To study patterns of TCR occurrence, a later analysis re-analyzed previously published TCR beta repertoires from around 700 donors and added high-resolution HLA genotyping. The later analysis used no new phenotypic data to find candidate immune exposures, relying instead on TCR beta sequences and their occurrence across donors. An earlier analysis of 587 of the donors used high-throughput TCR beta sequencing to judge whether each TCR beta V gene segment behaved as functional or pseudogenic. Alongside the repertoire data, information on donor age, sex, ethnicity and CMV serostatus was compiled. A later genetic analysis used genome-wide SNP genotypes for 398 of the 666 donors, treating that subset as a discovery cohort. Every discovery cohort repertoire had been produced on one sequencing platform. HLA typing included class I and class II loci at four-digit resolution. Typing coverage varied by locus: roughly 620-640 donors for A, B, C, DRB1 and DQB1; under 550 for DQA1; more than 600 for DPA1; around 450 for DPB1. Several DR-DQ haplotypes were handled as single units for association and clustering because linkage in the cohort was strong. On average, about 200,000 unique TCR beta nucleotide sequences were sequenced per donor among several hundred genotyped donors of the cohort, with roughly 19% of those sequences being non-productive.

Points the paper makes about the study in general: Three of the identified cytomegalovirus-associated TCR beta chains were confirmed in vitro to be specific for cytomegalovirus antigens. According to the authors, the approach could potentially be generalized to other disease states and immunological phenotypes. Strong co-occurrence of HLA alleles, especially DR and DQ, made assigning TCR associations to individual alleles difficult. A further reported finding was that TCR beta sequences accurately predicted the HLA-A and HLA-B alleles for most subjects in the first cohort. A later genetic analysis reported fewer N-insertions in productive TCRs among donors in an Asian-associated ancestry cluster than the roughly 620-donor mean. In a later analysis, the rate of TCR association differed among HLA loci, with DRB1 alleles having the most associated TCRs and HLA-C alleles having the fewest. In a later genetic analysis, a missense DCLRE1C variant was associated with V-gene and J-gene trimming of TCR beta chains, and the association was replicated in an independent cohort. The cohort was sequenced for TCR beta chains only, and without alpha or paired-chain data the features that could be detected were limited. Because HLA typing was missing for some donors at each locus, association tests included only the typed subset. Immune exposure information for the cohort was limited to CMV serostatus. Broadly in line with IMGT annotations, most TCR beta V segments showed up in productive rearrangements about 87% or about 30% of the time in an earlier analysis of under 700 of the donors. Correlated functional status among segregating V segments might reflect linkage disequilibrium, but an unknown experimental factor could not be ruled out. A later analysis associated about 17,000 TCR beta sequences with specific HLA alleles at a false discovery rate of 0.05. The study listed 164 TCR beta chains as associated with cytomegalovirus. The earlier analysis of about 600 of the donors excluded around 17 rarely observed V segments, including chromosome 9 orphons, because counts were too low. Presence/absence analyses assumed roughly uniform sequencing depth across donors, an assumption that may not hold. According to a later analysis, most CMV-associated TCR beta chains appeared to be HLA-restricted, and the HLA associations seemed to be driven largely by CMV exposure. Some IMGT-functional V segments, including TRBV6-2 and TRBV6-3, could not be told apart with the 87-base-pair reads, so those segments were excluded. A group of highly shared sequence variants was considered likely to be a technical artifact of the sequencing pipeline. A later analysis reported that several top co-occurrence clusters appeared linked to parvovirus B19, influenza, CMV and Epstein-Barr virus. Across donors, most TCR sequences were observed very rarely, whereas some public TCRs were present in many individuals. In a later analysis, HLA-associated TCR beta chains were found to be more clonally expanded and to have lower generation probabilities than equally common non-associated chains. The classifier was reported to diagnose cytomegalovirus status with high specificity and sensitivity in both the original cohort and the validation cohort.

In total, 666 healthy bone marrow donors made up the cohort. At the time of sampling, every cohort member was nominally healthy, though immune exposures that went unrecorded were likely present. The donor was CMV seronegative and was included in the group of under 450 seronegative cohort members. Each donor provided a peripheral blood sample, and peripheral blood mononuclear cells were used for TCR beta sequencing. Genomic DNA extraction from the blood cell samples was performed with the Qiagen DNeasy Blood Extraction Kit. Sequencing input: PBMCs. The chain links TRBV19 with TRBJ1-2, with a tentative D gene TRBD1 over 5 matching bases. This sequence originates from a man between 18 and 29 years old in good health and CMV-seronegative. The nucleotides are TGTGCCAGTAGTACGGCCGGGACTCCCTCTATGACCTTC. Its protein reads: CASSTAGTPSMTF.